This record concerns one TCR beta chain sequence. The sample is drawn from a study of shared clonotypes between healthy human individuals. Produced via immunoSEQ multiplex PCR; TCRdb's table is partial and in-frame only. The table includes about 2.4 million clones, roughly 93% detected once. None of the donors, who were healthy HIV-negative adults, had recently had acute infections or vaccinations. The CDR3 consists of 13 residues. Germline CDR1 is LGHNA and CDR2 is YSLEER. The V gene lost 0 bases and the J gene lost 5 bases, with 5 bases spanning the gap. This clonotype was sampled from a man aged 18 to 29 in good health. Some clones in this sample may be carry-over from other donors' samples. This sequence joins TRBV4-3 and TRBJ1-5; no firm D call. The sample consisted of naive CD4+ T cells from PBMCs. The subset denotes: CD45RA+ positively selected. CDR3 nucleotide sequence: TGCGCCAGCAGCCAAGACAGCTATCAGCCCCAGCATTTT. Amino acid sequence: CASSQDSYQPQHF.